Listed below are T cell receptor beta chains from one sample, sequenced in a study of blood T cell repertoires in COVID-19. Profiling relied on immunoSEQ multiplex PCR, and the TCRdb table lists in-frame clones only, not all of them. The data contain under 250,000 clones, around 83% of them singletons. The sample taken for sequencing was PBMCs or T cells enriched from blood (not recorded which). The receptor source for this set is a middle-aged woman with acute COVID-19. Both conserved end residues are part of each CDR3. D genes are given only for firm matches. Where a row states a size, it is once, few, many or the class of an expanded clone; other rows omit it.

j_call clone_size v_call d_call cdr3_aa cdr3_nt
TRBJ2-5 NA TRBV2 NA CASSVGAGDEEETQYF TGTGCCAGCAGTGTGGGGGCAGGTGACGAAGAAGAGACCCAGTACTTC
TRBJ2-1 NA TRBV7-8 NA CASSPRGDLEQFF TGTGCCAGCAGCCCCAGGGGGGATCTTGAGCAGTTCTTC
TRBJ1-1 once TRBV9 TRBD1 CASSVGTEWGTEAFF TGTGCCAGCAGCGTGGGGACAGAGTGGGGGACTGAAGCTTTCTTT
TRBJ2-7 NA TRBV14 TRBD2 CASSQGTSARRTYEQYF TGTGCCAGCAGCCAAGGGACTAGCGCCCGTAGGACCTACGAGCAGTACTTC
TRBJ1-2 NA TRBV6-1 TRBD1 CASSDPPLGQGYGYTF TGTGCCAGCAGTGACCCGCCCCTGGGACAGGGATATGGCTACACCTTC
TRBJ1-6 NA TRBV27 NA CASRATGNSPLHF TGTGCCAGCAGGGCTACAGGGAATTCACCCCTCCACTTT
TRBJ1-2 NA TRBV7-2 NA CASSLYPGGYGYTF TGTGCCAGCAGCTTATATCCGGGAGGCTATGGCTACACCTTC
TRBJ2-2 NA TRBV5-1 TRBD1 CASSLAGQGTTGELFF TGCGCCAGCAGCTTGGCGGGACAGGGGACGACCGGGGAGCTGTTTTTT
TRBJ2-7 once TRBV15 NA CATSSSERVREQYF TGTGCCACCAGCTCCTCGGAGAGGGTACGGGAGCAGTACTTC
TRBJ1-1 NA TRBV29-1 TRBD1 CSVGTGGVEAFF TGCAGCGTTGGTACAGGGGGCGTTGAGGCTTTCTTT
TRBJ1-2 NA TRBV6-5 NA CASSSGGGYTF TGTGCCAGCAGTTCCGGCGGGGGCTACACCTTC
TRBJ1-1 NA TRBV4-2 NA CASSRLQGVSAEAFF TGTGCCAGCAGCCGATTACAGGGAGTGTCCGCTGAAGCTTTCTTT
TRBJ1-2 NA TRBV27 NA CASSPDRIHGYTF TGTGCCAGCAGTCCCGACAGAATCCATGGCTACACCTTC
TRBJ1-5 NA TRBV5-1 NA CASSLLPGDSNQPQHF TGCGCCAGCAGCTTGCTTCCGGGTGACAGCAATCAGCCCCAGCATTTT
TRBJ2-7 NA TRBV5-6 TRBD2 CASSLRTSGNREQYF TGTGCCAGCAGCTTGAGGACTAGCGGGAATAGGGAGCAGTACTTC
TRBJ2-1 NA TRBV5-5 NA CASSLADYNEQFF TGTGCCAGCAGCTTAGCGGACTACAATGAGCAGTTCTTC
TRBJ2-7 NA TRBV6-6 TRBD1 CASSSTGTGGEEQYF TGTGCCAGCAGTTCGACTGGGACAGGGGGGGAAGAGCAGTACTTC
TRBJ1-6 NA TRBV30 NA CAWSLGGDGSPLHF TGTGCCTGGAGTTTGGGGGGGGATGGTTCACCCCTCCACTTT
TRBJ2-7 NA TRBV6-2/TRBV6-3 TRBD1 CASSFRGGQGAYEQYF TGTGCCAGCAGCTTCCGGGGGGGACAGGGGGCGTACGAGCAGTACTTC
TRBJ2-7 few TRBV6-7 TRBD1 CASSPPRDRRFYEQYF TGTGCCAGCAGTCCCCCTCGGGACAGGCGCTTCTACGAGCAGTACTTC
TRBJ2-3 NA TRBV7-9 TRBD2 CASSHPTSGRFADTQYF TGTGCCAGCAGCCACCCGACTAGCGGGAGATTTGCAGATACGCAGTATTTT
TRBJ1-4 NA TRBV14 NA CASSPYSGLTNEKLFF TGTGCCAGCAGCCCCTATTCAGGGCTCACTAATGAAAAACTGTTTTTT
TRBJ1-2 many TRBV28 TRBD1 CASSPAQGWYGYTF TGTGCCAGCAGCCCCGCACAGGGGTGGTATGGCTACACCTTC
TRBJ2-7 few TRBV28 TRBD2 CASSFHSGSLDEQYF TGTGCCAGCAGTTTTCATAGCGGGAGTTTGGACGAGCAGTACTTC
TRBJ2-3 NA TRBV4-3 TRBD1 CASSLYYRTGNTDTQYF TGCGCCAGCAGCCTATATTATAGGACAGGGAACACAGATACGCAGTATTTT
TRBJ2-4 NA TRBV3-1/TRBV3-2 NA CASSQVGAGKNIQYF TGTGCCAGCAGCCAAGTTGGGGCAGGGAAAAACATTCAGTACTTC
TRBJ1-2 NA TRBV30 TRBD1 CAWSVGPSRGVYGYTF TGTGCCTGGAGTGTAGGTCCCTCCAGGGGGGTCTATGGCTACACCTTC
TRBJ1-4 few TRBV5-1 NA CASTQDGGSNEKLFF TGCGCCAGCACCCAGGACGGGGGGAGTAATGAAAAACTGTTTTTT
TRBJ2-4 NA TRBV7-9 NA CASTIAAEAVQYF TGTGCCAGCACCATAGCGGCGGAAGCCGTTCAGTACTTC
TRBJ2-5 few TRBV7-6 TRBD2 CASSRRLAGQETQYF TGTGCCAGCAGCCGAAGACTAGCGGGCCAAGAGACCCAGTACTTC
TRBJ1-5 NA TRBV4-1 NA CASSQAPGVSNQPQHF TGCGCCAGCAGCCAAGCGCCCGGGGTAAGCAATCAGCCCCAGCATTTT
TRBJ1-1 NA TRBV27 TRBD1 CASGKTGIEAFF TGTGCCAGCGGTAAGACAGGGATTGAAGCTTTCTTT
TRBJ2-7 NA TRBV11-2 NA CASSLLQSYEQYF TGTGCCAGCAGCTTGTTACAGTCCTACGAGCAGTACTTC
TRBJ1-5 NA TRBV9 NA CASSVYGDQPQHF TGTGCCAGCAGCGTATACGGAGATCAGCCCCAGCATTTT
TRBJ2-1 NA TRBV30 TRBD2 CAWHGLADNNEQFF TGTGCCTGGCACGGACTAGCGGATAACAATGAGCAGTTCTTC
TRBJ1-5 NA TRBV2 NA CASRGLSRNQPQHF TGTGCCAGCCGGGGGTTAAGTCGCAATCAGCCCCAGCATTTT
TRBJ1-3 NA TRBV30 NA CAWSPDYTSGNTIYF TGTGCCTGGAGTCCGGACTATACCTCTGGAAACACCATATATTTT
TRBJ2-2 NA TRBV7-8 NA CASSRAGLVGELFF TGTGCCAGCAGCCGCGCTGGACTTGTCGGGGAGCTGTTTTTT
TRBJ1-1 NA TRBV10-3 NA CAISGAVAGKETEAFF TGTGCCATCAGTGGGGCGGTGGCGGGGAAAGAGACTGAAGCTTTCTTT
TRBJ1-2 NA TRBV2 NA CASSEAWSRSGTF TGTGCCAGCAGTGAAGCATGGTCCAGATCTGGCACCTTC
TRBJ1-2 NA TRBV6-6 NA CASSPLPGVYGYTF TGTGCCAGCAGTCCGTTACCCGGGGTTTACGGCTACACCTTC
TRBJ1-2 NA TRBV28 NA CASTKVLWTDGHNGYTF TGTGCCAGCACGAAAGTACTGTGGACAGATGGCCATAATGGCTACACCTTC
TRBJ2-5 few TRBV9 TRBD2 CASSVEGLAEETQYF TGTGCCAGCAGCGTAGAGGGACTAGCGGAAGAGACCCAGTACTTC
TRBJ2-1 NA TRBV19 TRBD2 CASSIGDYLYYNEQFF TGTGCCAGTAGTATAGGGGACTACCTTTACTACAATGAGCAGTTCTTC
TRBJ1-1 NA TRBV6-5 TRBD1 CASSYPGQGKTEAFF TGTGCCAGCAGTTACCCAGGACAGGGGAAAACTGAAGCTTTCTTT
TRBJ2-3 NA TRBV30 NA CAWRPREDTQYF TGTGCCTGGAGGCCGAGGGAGGATACGCAGTATTTT
TRBJ1-2 NA TRBV12-3/TRBV12-4 NA CASSSRIRYTF TGTGCCAGCAGTTCCAGGATCCGCTACACCTTC
TRBJ2-1 few TRBV27 NA CASSRRRVDNEQFF TGTGCCAGCAGCCGCCGGCGGGTAGACAATGAGCAGTTCTTC
TRBJ2-2 NA TRBV5-1 NA CASSQTPFRSTGELFF TGCGCCAGCAGCCAGACTCCCTTTAGGAGCACCGGGGAGCTGTTTTTT
TRBJ2-7 NA TRBV28 NA CASSFKTGTPSYEQYF TGTGCCAGCAGTTTCAAAACCGGGACACCATCCTACGAGCAGTACTTC
TRBJ2-2 NA TRBV27 TRBD2 CASSLGLANTGELFF TGTGCCAGCAGTTTAGGACTAGCGAACACCGGGGAGCTGTTTTTT
TRBJ1-2 few TRBV15 TRBD1 CATSRASGTGEQGYTF TGTGCCACCAGCAGAGCAAGCGGGACAGGGGAGCAGGGCTACACCTTC
TRBJ2-2 NA TRBV5-4 TRBD2 CASSSRLAGGTGELFF TGTGCCAGCAGCTCTCGACTAGCGGGCGGCACCGGGGAGCTGTTTTTT
TRBJ1-2 few TRBV28 NA CASSLYENYGYTF TGTGCCAGCAGTTTATATGAGAACTATGGCTACACCTTC
TRBJ1-4 NA TRBV5-4 NA CASSLALGDEKLFF TGTGCCAGCAGCTTGGCCCTAGGGGATGAAAAACTGTTTTTT